The 22 T cell receptor beta chains below all came from one sample that was sequenced in a study of T cells in Graves' hyperthyroidism and ophthalmopathy. RNA transcripts were the template for amplifying TCR beta CDR3 regions. The TCR CDR3 first-round RT-PCR relied on the HTBI primer set. TCRdb called the multiplex PCR reads again in MiXCR, with one record for every CDR3 protein. Among about 610,000 distinct CDR3 sequences listed, around 15% were seen once. Sequencing was performed on blood. All receptors come from a woman aged 40-49 years with Graves' ophthalmopathy.

This clonotype appeared a few times. This clone may be a read error of a much larger clone one base away. The chain joins TRBV29-1 to TRBJ2-7; 10 bases align to TRBD2. The CDR3 extends over 15 amino acids. The germline gives CDR1 SQVTM, CDR2 ANQGSEA. The J segment lost 3 bases and the V segment lost 3 bases, leaving 8 bases of the junction unmatched. The CDR3 coding sequence is TGCAGCGTTGAGGGGGCTAGCGGGAGTTACTACGAGCAGTACTTC. It yields the protein CSVEGASGSYYEQYF.

This clonotype was recorded at least ten times. The rearrangement joins TRBV27 to TRBJ1-2; TRBD1 matches at 7 bases. V lost 5 bases and J lost 5; bases outside the gene matches: 11. Germline V lookup: CDR1 MNHEY, CDR2 SMNVEV (reference sequence). The CDR3 length is 15 residues. The CDR3 DNA follows: TGTGCCAGCAGTGAGCTAGACAGGGAACGTTATGGCTACACCTTC. As protein: CASSELDRERYGYTF.

This clonotype was counted many times. This chain uses TRBV12-3 or TRBV12-4 with TRBJ1-3; D perhaps matches TRBD1 (6 bases). The CDR3 spans 14 residues. Between the trimmed V and J ends, which lost 6 bases and 0 bases, there was a span of 9 bases. The CDR3 sequence: CASSWTASGNTIYF. CDR3 nucleotides: TGTGCCAGCAGCTGGACAGCCTCTGGAAACACCATATATTTT.

In this sample, this clonotype turned up many times. The V and J genes are TRBV6-1 and TRBJ2-7; D could derive from TRBD1 or TRBD2 (6 bases each). The CDR3 extends over 11 amino acids. V was clipped by 7 bases and J by 7 bases, with 11 bases between them. Germline CDR1 reads MNHNS; CDR2 reads SASEGT. CDR3 amino acids: CASNKGGEQYF. In DNA form, the CDR3 reads TGTGCCAGCAACAAAGGGGGGGAGCAGTACTTC.

Many counts were recorded for this clonotype. The CDR3 is CASSQGGGGGYGYTF. The CDR3 nucleotides read TGTGCCAGCAGCCAAGGTGGTGGGGGTGGCTATGGCTACACCTTC. This rearrangement joins TRBV3-1 to TRBJ1-2; TRBD1 is a possible D gene (5 bases). The germline gives CDR1 LGHDT, CDR2 YNNKEL (reference sequence). The CDR3 runs 15 residues. The V gene lost 1 base and the J gene lost 4 bases, with 13 bases spanning the gap.

This clonotype has at least ten counts. CDR3 protein: CASGTSWTGGLNTGELFF. Written as DNA, the CDR3 is TGTGCTAGTGGTACATCATGGACAGGGGGCCTGAACACCGGGGAGCTGTTTTTT. J is TRBJ2-2 and V is TRBV12-5; TRBD1 aligns across 11 bases. The V segment lost 5 bases and the J segment 1 base; nucleotides outside the gene matches: 9. CDR1 is LGHNT and CDR2 is FRNRAP in the germline V gene. The CDR3 extends over 18 amino acids.

Ten or more counts support this clonotype. The chain joins TRBV12-3 or TRBV12-4 to TRBJ1-5; the D is unclear. Trimming pared 8 bases from V and 2 bases from J, leaving 7 bases between. The CDR3 is 12 amino acids. CDR3 sequence (DNA): TGTGCCAGCCGGAAACGCAATCAGCCCCAGCATTTT. Encoded protein: CASRKRNQPQHF.

This clonotype was detected ten times or more. The gene calls are TRBV6-1 and TRBJ1-2; 9 bases are a match to TRBD1. CDR3 length equals 15 residues. Germline-derived CDR1 and CDR2 are MNHNS and SASEGT. After removal of 6 bases from V and 3 bases from J, the junction contained 8 bases not matched to a gene. The CDR3 loop reads CASSWGQGRDYGYTF. Written as DNA, the CDR3 is TGTGCCAGCAGCTGGGGACAGGGTCGGGACTATGGCTACACCTTC.

This clonotype was seen a few times. The V call is TRBV9, the J call TRBJ2-5, with D maybe TRBD2 (5 bases). Germline lookup yields CDR1 SGDLS and CDR2 YYNGEE. There are 17 residues in the CDR3. V lost 4 bases, J lost 1 base, and 20 bases lay in between. In DNA, the CDR3 is TGTGCCAGCAGCTCGCCCGTGGGTAGCGAGATCCAAGAGACCCAGTACTTC. It codes for CASSSPVGSEIQETQYF.

This clonotype was observed at least ten times. The chain uses TRBV12-3 or TRBV12-4 and TRBJ2-7; 8 bases line up with TRBD1. V was pared by 6 bases and J by 6 bases, with 10 bases of the junction left unmatched. The CDR3 has 14 amino acids. The CDR3 loop is CASSETGVGSEQYF. CDR3 in DNA: TGTGCCAGCAGCGAGACAGGGGTAGGATCCGAGCAGTACTTC.

The chain recombines TRBV6-2 or TRBV6-3 with TRBJ2-7, with a weak D call TRBD2 (7 bases). CDR1 is MNHEY, CDR2 SVGEGT, per germline. This CDR3 is built from 14 residues. V lost 2 bases and J lost 6, with 14 bases in between. CDR3 sequence: CASSYGRGACEQYF. As DNA, the CDR3 is TGTGCCAGCAGTTACGGGAGGGGGGCCTGCGAGCAGTACTTC.

This clonotype was detected a few times. This chain uses TRBV11-2 with TRBJ2-7, with TRBD2 matching over 11 bases. The CDR3 is 18 residues long. The ends lost 0 bases at V and 6 bases at J; junction bases unmatched: 13. Germline CDR1 reads SGHAT; CDR2 reads FQNNGV. CDR3 nucleotide sequence: TGTGCCAGCAGCTTAGATGGGTCCGGGACTAGCGGACCCCTCGAGCAGTACTTC. It is translated as CASSLDGSGTSGPLEQYF.

This rearrangement joins TRBV30 to TRBJ1-6; perhaps TRBD1 as D (6 bases). This CDR3 has 16 amino acids. Germline V CDR1 and CDR2: GTSNPN, SVGIG (reference sequence). With 2 bases removed from V and 10 bases from J, the gap between germline ends came to 21 bases. CDR3 amino acids: CAWSQSGTYQWSPLHF. CDR3 coding DNA: TGTGCCTGGAGTCAATCGGGGACATACCAGTGGTCACCCCTCCACTTT.

This clonotype was counted at least ten times. The chain has TRBV11-1 and TRBJ2-5; D is ambiguous. The V gene lost 2 bases and the J gene lost 2 bases, with 9 bases spanning the gap. The CDR3 spans 14 residues. Germline values: CDR1 SGHAT, CDR2 FQDESV (reference sequence). The CDR3 loop is CASSLRSAQETQYF. CDR3 nucleotides: TGTGCCAGCAGCTTAAGGTCGGCACAAGAGACCCAGTACTTC.

This clonotype was detected ten times or more. The chain couples TRBV10-3 to TRBJ2-7, with a possible D match to TRBD2 (6 bases). CDR3 size: 17 residues. The V end lost 0 bases, the J end lost 1 base, and 16 bases lay between the germline ends. Germline V lookup: CDR1 ENHRY, CDR2 SYGVKD. CDR3 DNA: TGTGCCATCAGTGAGTCCACGGGGGAGAAGGGGTCCTACGAGCAGTACTTC. Its translation: CAISESTGEKGSYEQYF.

This clonotype was counted ten times or more. The junction departs from germline at one end; a sequencing error may be responsible. V usage is TRBV7-8 and J usage is TRBJ2-2; no clear D gene. The CDR3 extends over 14 amino acids. Germline V gene lookup returns CDR1 SGHVS and CDR2 FQNEAQ. CDR3 loop: CASSLSRITRELFF. The CDR3 DNA reads TGTGCCAGCAGCTTAAGTCGAATCACCCGGGAGCTGTTTTTT.

The gene calls are TRBV6-5 and TRBJ1-2; no reliable D call. The CDR3 loop spans 15 amino acids. Trimming stripped 0 bases from V and 4 bases from J, with 12 bases between. Germline CDR1 reads MNHEY; CDR2 reads SVGAGI. DNA of the CDR3: TGTGCCAGCAGTTACTCGAGCAGGTCATGCTATGGCTACACCTTC. Its translation: CASSYSSRSCYGYTF.

At least ten counts were recorded for this clonotype. The genes are TRBV27 and TRBJ2-7; TRBD1 or TRBD2 may be the D gene (5 bases each). Germline V gives CDR1 MNHEY, CDR2 SMNVEV (reference sequence). This CDR3 has 14 amino acids. V lost 2 bases and J 3 bases, leaving 11 bases between the germline ends. The CDR3 loop is CASSLVGPNYEQYF. Written as DNA, the CDR3 is TGTGCCAGCAGTTTAGTGGGACCGAACTACGAGCAGTACTTC.

The J gene is TRBJ1-1, the V gene TRBV12-3 or TRBV12-4, with a tentative D call TRBD1 (6 bases). This CDR3 has 14 residues. Between the trimmed V and J ends, which lost 6 bases and 5 bases, there was a span of 16 bases. This CDR3 reads CASSLKIQGTEAFF. The CDR3 nucleotides read TGTGCCAGCAGCTTAAAAATCCAGGGGACTGAAGCTTTCTTT.

This clonotype came up many times. CDR3 region: CASNRGRDGNYEQYF. The CDR3 DNA sequence: TGTGCCAGCAACCGAGGCAGGGACGGGAACTACGAGCAGTACTTC. J is TRBJ2-7 and V is TRBV6-1; either TRBD1 or TRBD2 may supply D (5 bases each). The V gene's germline CDR1 is MNHNS and CDR2 SASEGT. The CDR3 loop spans 15 amino acids. V was cut by 7 bases and J by 3 bases, with 19 bases left in between.

This clonotype was seen ten or more times. The chain couples TRBV6-5 to TRBJ2-7; maybe TRBD2 (6 bases). Germline V gene lookup returns CDR1 MNHEY and CDR2 SVGAGI. The CDR3 is 13 amino acids. Trimming took 7 bases from V and 3 from J, leaving 13 bases between them. The CDR3 DNA reads as TGTGCCAGCACGACGGGAGAGGTCTACGAGCAGTACTTC. This sequence encodes CASTTGEVYEQYF.

The chain uses TRBV10-3 and TRBJ2-2; weak D call: TRBD2 (6 bases). This CDR3 region has 17 residues. Germline values: CDR1 ENHRY, CDR2 SYGVKD. V was clipped by 2 bases and J by 0 bases, with 13 bases between them. The CDR3 DNA follows: TGTGCCATCAGTGAGACTAGCAGCCTAACGAACACCGGGGAGCTGTTTTTT. Translation: CAISETSSLTNTGELFF.